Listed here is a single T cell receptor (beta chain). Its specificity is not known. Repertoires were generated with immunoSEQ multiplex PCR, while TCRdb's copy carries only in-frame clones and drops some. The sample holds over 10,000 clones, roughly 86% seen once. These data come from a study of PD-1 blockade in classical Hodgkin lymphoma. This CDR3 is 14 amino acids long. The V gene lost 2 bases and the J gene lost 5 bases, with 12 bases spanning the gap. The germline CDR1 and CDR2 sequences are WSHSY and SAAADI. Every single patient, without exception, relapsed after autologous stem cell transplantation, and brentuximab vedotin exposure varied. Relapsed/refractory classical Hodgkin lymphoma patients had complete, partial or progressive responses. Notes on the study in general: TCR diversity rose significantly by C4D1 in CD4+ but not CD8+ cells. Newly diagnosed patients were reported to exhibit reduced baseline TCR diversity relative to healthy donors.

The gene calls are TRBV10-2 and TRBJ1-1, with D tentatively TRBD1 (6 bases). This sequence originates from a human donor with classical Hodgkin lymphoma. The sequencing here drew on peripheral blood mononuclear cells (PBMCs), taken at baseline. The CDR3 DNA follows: TGCGCCAGCAGTGAGCAAGGGGGAATTACTGAAGCTTTCTTT. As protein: CASSEQGGITEAFF.